Listed below are T cell receptor beta chains from one sample, sequenced in a study of cytomegalovirus exposure and HLA in healthy donors. The protocol was immunoSEQ multiplex PCR, while the TCRdb copy is restricted to in-frame clones and leaves out a portion. The data hold 75,000 to 100,000 clones, with approximately 85% observed a single time. Sequenced input: PBMCs. These receptor sequences come from a man between 40 and 49 years old in good health and CMV-seropositive. CDR3s include the opening cysteine and the closing phenylalanine or tryptophan. D genes are given only for firm matches. Expanded clones get a size class; other rows say once, few or many, or leave the size out.

abundance,d_gene,j_gene,v_gene,CDR3nt,CDR3aa
-,-,TRBJ2-1,TRBV30,TGTGCCTGGAGCGGGAGCTCCTACAATGAGCAGTTCTTC,CAWSGSSYNEQFF
-,TRBD2,TRBJ2-7,TRBV19,TGTGCCAGTAGTATAGGGCTAGCGGGGCTCTACGAGCAGTACTTC,CASSIGLAGLYEQYF
-,-,TRBJ1-5,TRBV2,TGTGCCAGCAGTCGCTCGACTCTCAGAGGAAGCAATCAGCCCCAGCATTTT,CASSRSTLRGSNQPQHF
-,TRBD1,TRBJ1-4,TRBV9,TGTGCCAGCAGCGTCGACAGGGGAGGCGATGAAAAACTGTTTTTT,CASSVDRGGDEKLFF
-,TRBD1,TRBJ1-4,TRBV7-9,TGTGCCAGCAGCAAGGGACAGGGGGATGAAAAACTGTTTTTT,CASSKGQGDEKLFF
-,-,TRBJ2-7,TRBV9,TGTGCCAGCAGCGCCGCGGCCAGTCACGAGCAGTACTTC,CASSAAASHEQYF
-,-,TRBJ2-7,TRBV6-6,TGTGCCAGCACCAGGGTGCAGGGGACCTACGAGCAGTACTTC,CASTRVQGTYEQYF
-,TRBD1,TRBJ1-2,TRBV28,TGTGCCGGGACAGGGAATAGAGGGGGTGGCTACACCTTC,CAGTGNRGGGYTF
-,-,TRBJ1-6,TRBV4-2,TGTGCCAGCAGCCAAGATGGGTCGGGATGGAGCTCCTATAATTCACCCCTCCACTTT,CASSQDGSGWSSYNSPLHF
-,TRBD2,TRBJ2-1,TRBV10-3,TGTGCCATCAGGGGACTAGCGGGAAACAATGAGCAGTTCTTC,CAIRGLAGNNEQFF
-,TRBD1,TRBJ2-1,TRBV25-1,TGTGCCAGCAGTGCGACAGGGGTGAATGAGCAGTTCTTC,CASSATGVNEQFF
-,TRBD1,TRBJ1-2,TRBV9,TGTGCCAGCAGCGGATCAGGACAGGGGATCTCGGGAGGCTACACCTTC,CASSGSGQGISGGYTF
-,-,TRBJ1-3,TRBV2,TGTGCCACCAAACCTAGGAGTACTGGAAACACCATATATTTT,CATKPRSTGNTIYF
-,-,TRBJ2-2,TRBV4-1,TGCGCCAGCAGCCAAGATTTCCGGTCCGGGGAGCTGTTTTTT,CASSQDFRSGELFF
-,-,TRBJ1-1,TRBV9,TGTGCCAGCAGCACGGGGTATAACACTGAAGCTTTCTTT,CASSTGYNTEAFF
-,-,TRBJ2-7,TRBV6-4,TGTGCCAGCAGACCTCAGGGGAGCTCCTACGAGCAGTACTTC,CASRPQGSSYEQYF
-,TRBD1,TRBJ2-6,TRBV9,TGTGCCAGCAGGGCACAGGGGATGATTGGGGCCAACGTCCTGACTTTC,CASRAQGMIGANVLTF
-,TRBD2,TRBJ2-1,TRBV7-3,TGTGCCAGCAGCTCTATCAGCGGGGGGGCCTATGAGCAGTTCTTC,CASSSISGGAYEQFF
once,TRBD1,TRBJ1-2,TRBV9,TGTGCCAGCAGCGTCGGGACAGGGAACTATGGCTACACCTTC,CASSVGTGNYGYTF
-,-,TRBJ1-1,TRBV7-9,TGTTCCAGCAGCTTACCTGACAGGCTGAACACTGAAGCTTTCTTT,CSSSLPDRLNTEAFF
-,TRBD1,TRBJ1-1,TRBV6-4,TGTGCCAGCAGTGAGATTCCGGGACAGGGGGCGTGGACTGAAGCTTTCTTT,CASSEIPGQGAWTEAFF
-,-,TRBJ2-7,TRBV9,TGTGCCAGCAGTCGTACAGGTTACGAGCAGTACTTC,CASSRTGYEQYF
once,-,TRBJ2-5,TRBV11-1,TGTGCCAGCAGCCGGACTGCAAAAGAGACCCAGTACTTC,CASSRTAKETQYF
-,-,TRBJ2-5,TRBV7-9,TGTGCCAGTAGCTTCGGTCGCGGGGGCGGGGAGACCCAGTACTTC,CASSFGRGGGETQYF
few,TRBD1,TRBJ2-7,TRBV10-3,TGTGCCATCAAGGGACAGACTTACGAGCAGTACTTC,CAIKGQTYEQYF
-,TRBD1,TRBJ1-5,TRBV6-1,TGTGCCAGCAGTCGACAGGGGAGTCAGCCCCAGCATTTT,CASSRQGSQPQHF
once,TRBD1,TRBJ2-5,TRBV6-1,TGTGCCAGCAACCCTACCCCGGGACAGGGAGAGACCCAGTACTTC,CASNPTPGQGETQYF
few,TRBD1,TRBJ2-7,TRBV18,TGTGCCAGCTCACCCCCCGGGACAGTCTACGAGCAGTACTTC,CASSPPGTVYEQYF
-,TRBD2,TRBJ2-7,TRBV7-6,TGTGCCAGCAGCCCGGGACTAGCGGGAGGGATATCCTACGAGCAGTACTTC,CASSPGLAGGISYEQYF